The subject of this entry is one T cell receptor beta chain. Its antigen is not known. Time point specified: week 23, last vaccination. It was 300 ug of mutant IDH1 20-mer peptide that made up each vaccine dose, given with topical imiquimod. V shed 0 bases and J shed 1 base, with 9 bases lying between them. Germline loops: CDR1 KGHSH, CDR2 LQKENI. The CDR3 spans 15 residues. Generated by immunoSEQ multiplex PCR, the TCRdb table keeps only in-frame clones and is missing some. The repertoire includes fewer than 30,000 clones, less than 90% of them detected once, and roughly 8.2% sits in the top ten. This sample stems from a study of a mutant IDH1 vaccine in newly diagnosed glioma. Study conclusions and caveats: Vaccine-induced responses were seen in roughly 93% of patients, spanning several MHC alleles.

This TCR was recovered from a young woman with glioma. This specimen was PBMCs, taken from a glioma patient whose treatment included an IDH1 peptide vaccine. The chain is built from TRBV18 and TRBJ1-1; a possible D gene is TRBD1 (6 bases). CDR3 nucleotides: TGTGCCAGCTCACCACCGGTCAGGGGGAACACTGAAGCTTTCTTT. Protein sequence: CASSPPVRGNTEAFF.